Below are 9 T cell receptor beta chains sequenced from a single sample in a study of blood T cell repertoires in COVID-19. Sequenced by immunoSEQ multiplex PCR; TCRdb stores in-frame clones only, minus some. The data show under 200,000 clones, with about 74% seen just once and around 3% held by the top ten. The sequenced material came from peripheral blood. These receptors all come from a woman older than 75 with acute or convalescent COVID-19.

The gene calls are TRBV19 and TRBJ1-6, with D possibly matching TRBD1 (5 bases). The CDR3 totals 13 residues. Germline lookup yields CDR1 LNHDA and CDR2 SQIVND (reference sequence). Trimming left V 6 bases short and J 10 bases short, with 13 bases between. CDR3 residues: CASSENGGSPLHF. In DNA form, the CDR3 reads TGTGCCAGTAGCGAGAACGGGGGATCACCCCTCCACTTT.

The genes are TRBV5-6 and TRBJ2-2; D gene uncertain. V was clipped by 2 bases and J by 6 bases, with 5 bases between them. The germline V gene encodes CDR1 SGHDT and CDR2 YYEEEE. CDR3 length: 12 residues. In DNA form, the CDR3 reads TGTGCCAGCAGCTTCGCAGCCGGGGAGCTGTTTTTT. Protein sequence: CASSFAAGELFF.

The V call is TRBV5-4, the J call TRBJ2-1; maybe TRBD2 (6 bases). CDR1 SGHNT and CDR2 YYREEE come from the germline V gene (reference sequence). The CDR3 has 15 residues. The V gene lost 3 bases and the J gene lost 2 bases, with 12 bases spanning the gap. The CDR3 reads CASSSSSATYNEQFF. The CDR3 DNA is TGTGCCAGCAGCTCTTCTAGCGCCACCTACAATGAGCAGTTCTTC.

The V call is TRBV7-2, the J call TRBJ2-2, with D perhaps matching TRBD1 (6 bases). Germline CDR1 and CDR2: SGHTA and FQGNSA. The CDR3 covers 12 residues. With 4 bases removed from V and 7 bases from J, the gap between germline ends came to 7 bases. The CDR3 loop reads CASSSTGGELFF. The CDR3 nucleotides are TGTGCCAGCAGCTCGACAGGCGGGGAGCTGTTTTTT.

The J gene is TRBJ2-7, the V gene TRBV28, with D unclear. The V gene's germline CDR1 is MDHEN and CDR2 SYDVKM. The CDR3 consists of 12 residues. The germline V and J ends were trimmed by 8 bases and 6 bases, with 14 bases remaining between them. In DNA, the CDR3 is TGTGCCAGCGAAAAAATATCGGGCGAGCAGTACTTC. It encodes CASEKISGEQYF.

This chain joins TRBV6-5 and TRBJ2-7; the match to TRBD1 covers 9 bases. J gave up 9 bases and V 2 bases, and 5 bases lay outside the gene matches. CDR3 size: 13 residues. Germline values: CDR1 MNHEY, CDR2 SVGAGI. CDR3 loop: CASSYLLTGGQYF. The CDR3 nucleotides are TGTGCCAGCAGTTACCTTCTGACAGGGGGGCAGTACTTC.

V usage is TRBV25-1 and J usage is TRBJ1-2, with no clear D. Trimming shortened V by 7 bases and J by 8 bases, and 20 bases separated the two germline ends. Per germline, CDR1 MGHDK and CDR2 SYGVNS. The length of the CDR3 is 14 residues. The CDR3, as DNA: TGTGCCAGCAAACGCGACACGGCGGGAGCCGGCTACACCTTC. Amino acids: CASKRDTAGAGYTF.

The chain recombines TRBV5-1 with TRBJ2-5; 8 positions agree with TRBD1. V lost 1 base, J lost 5 bases, and 4 bases stayed unmatched. This CDR3 contains 14 residues. Germline CDR1 reads SGHRS; CDR2 reads YFSETQ. The CDR3 protein is CASSLTGGYETQYF. The DNA of the CDR3 is TGCGCCAGCAGCTTGACAGGGGGTTACGAGACCCAGTACTTC.

This chain uses TRBV23-1 with TRBJ2-3, with 11 bases fitting TRBD2. TRBV23-1 is sorted into the ORF group, with uncertain function. This CDR3 has 15 amino acids. The V gene end was trimmed by 6 bases and the J gene end by 0 bases; junction bases not matched to a gene: 2. CDR3: CASRGTSGSTDTQYF. The CDR3 DNA sequence: TGCGCCAGCAGGGGGACTAGCGGAAGCACAGATACGCAGTATTTT.